The clone carrying this T cell receptor beta chain was counted once. Authors' analysis steps: Researchers report that nucleated cell counts were estimated from reference gene primer amplification. Profiled with immunoSEQ multiplex PCR; TCRdb holds only in-frame clones, not every one. V and J calls and clone size come straight from that table; D and trimming were deduced from the DNA. The repertoire includes some 72,000 clones, 70% to 90% of them detected once, and 4.6% sits in the top ten. The data are from a study of blood T cell repertoires in COVID-19. In the study overall: The United States, Italy and Spain were the sources of the acute and convalescent COVID-19 samples. PBMCs, B-cell-depleted T cells, or T cells were the source of the cDNA or gDNA that made up the material.

This sequence was found in a man aged 50-59 years with active COVID-19. Sequenced input: peripheral blood.

CDR3 sequence: CASSQPGTGDRYEQYF. The CDR3 region has the DNA TGCGCCAGCAGCCAACCTGGGACAGGGGATCGGTACGAGCAGTACTTC. J is TRBJ2-7 and V is TRBV4-1, with TRBD1 matching 10 bases. V lost 2 bases to trimming and J lost 4 bases; unmatched junction nucleotides: 8. The CDR3 contains 16 residues. CDR1 and CDR2 from the germline V gene are MGHRA and YSYEKL.